These 22 T cell receptor beta chains were all obtained from the same sample, sequenced in a study of T cells in Graves' hyperthyroidism and ophthalmopathy. Researchers amplified the TCR beta CDR3 regions from RNA transcripts. The TCR CDR3 was amplified in a first-round RT-PCR using the HTBI primer set. TCRdb redid the calling of the multiplex PCR reads with MiXCR, one entry per CDR3 protein. The data hold about 500,000 distinct CDR3 sequences, with roughly a sixth observed a single time. Material: blood. The receptors shown here come from a woman between 25 and 40 years old with Graves' ophthalmopathy.

This clonotype has a count of ten or more. The V gene is TRBV28, the J gene TRBJ1-1, with unresolved D. This CDR3 contains 12 residues. Trimming removed 2 bases from V and 7 bases from J, with 8 bases in between. CDR1 is MDHEN and CDR2 is SYDVKM in the germline V gene. CDR3 nucleotide sequence: TGTGCCAGCAGTTTACTTAGAGTTGAAGCTTTCTTT. This codes for CASSLLRVEAFF.

The chain carries TRBV12-3 or TRBV12-4 and TRBJ1-6, with no clear D. The V end was cut by 2 bases, the J end by 10 bases, with 15 bases between. The CDR3 is 15 residues long. This CDR3 is CASSLPTGSGSPLHF. As DNA, the CDR3 is TGTGCCAGCAGTTTACCGACTGGGTCGGGGTCACCCCTCCACTTT.

This clonotype showed up many times. The chain carries TRBV27 and TRBJ2-1; D is unclear. Germline-derived CDR1 and CDR2 are MNHEY and SMNVEV (reference sequence). Trimming removed 4 bases at V and 7 bases at J, with 17 bases between. The CDR3 extends over 15 amino acids. DNA for the CDR3: TGTGCCAGCAGTTCTTCTCCCCAGGCAAGAAATGAGCAGTTCTTC. Residues: CASSSSPQARNEQFF.

This clonotype was picked up many times. V and J are TRBV7-2 and TRBJ2-1; TRBD2 matches at 11 bases. CDR1 and CDR2 (germline): SGHTA, FQGNSA. V lost 5 bases, J lost 7 bases, and 13 bases stayed unmatched. The CDR3 totals 17 residues. The CDR3 DNA reads TGTGCCAGCAGCCAAATCACGACTAGCGGGACTTTGAATGAGCAGTTCTTC. Encoded protein: CASSQITTSGTLNEQFF.

In its sample, this clonotype was seen many times. V and J are TRBV7-3 and TRBJ2-1; 14 nucleotides align to TRBD2. With 3 bases clipped from V and 0 bases from J, the junction kept 10 bases outside the gene matches. Germline V lookup: CDR1 SGHTA, CDR2 FQGTGA. The CDR3 loop spans 20 amino acids. The CDR3 nucleotides read TGTGCCAGCAGCTTCGGGACTAGCGGGAGAGAGGGGAGCTCCTACAATGAGCAGTTCTTC. Amino acid sequence: CASSFGTSGREGSSYNEQFF. Filled out from reference TRBV7-3 and TRBJ2-1, the complete variable domain reads GAGVSQTPSNKVTEKGKYVELRCDPISGHTALYWYRQSLGQGPEFLIYFQGTGAADDSGLPNDRFFAVRPEGSVSTLKIQRTERGDSAVYLCASSFGTSGREGSSYNEQFFGPGTRLTVL.

This clonotype was observed a few times. The V call is TRBV24-1, the J call TRBJ2-2; possibly TRBD1 for D (6 bases). This CDR3 is built from 14 residues. V lost 12 bases, J lost 5 bases, and 18 bases lay in between. Germline CDR1 is KGHDR and CDR2 is SFDVKD. DNA for the CDR3: TGTGCCGCCGAACCCGGACAGAAGACCGGGGAGCTGTTTTTT. This sequence encodes CAAEPGQKTGELFF.

This clonotype has only a few counts. The CDR3: CASSLSAGVVNEQFF. The CDR3 DNA reads TGTGCCAGCAGCTTATCAGCGGGAGTCGTTAATGAGCAGTTCTTC. This sequence joins TRBV7-3 and TRBJ2-1; 8 bases are shared with TRBD2. CDR3 length: 15 residues. CDR1 is SGHTA and CDR2 is FQGTGA in the germline V gene. The V segment lost 2 bases and the J segment 7 bases; nucleotides outside the gene matches: 7.

This clonotype has at least ten counts. The CDR3 loop is CAWSLPMSSYNEQFF. The CDR3 coding sequence is TGTGCCTGGAGTTTACCGATGAGCTCCTACAATGAGCAGTTCTTC. V is TRBV30 and J is TRBJ2-1; D remains unclear. This CDR3 is 15 amino acids long. Germline V CDR1 and CDR2: GTSNPN, SVGIG (reference sequence). Trimming left V 2 bases short and J 0 bases short, with 11 bases between.

The chain combines TRBV14 with TRBJ2-7; D unclear. The CDR3 length is 13 residues. With 0 bases removed from V and 2 bases from J, the gap between germline ends came to 5 bases. Per the germline V gene, CDR1 is SGHDN and CDR2 is FVKESK. This chain's CDR3 is CASSQDEPYEQYF. As DNA, the CDR3 is TGTGCCAGCAGCCAAGATGAGCCCTACGAGCAGTACTTC.

This clonotype was detected only a few times. This CDR3 is CASSLKGVTEQFF. The CDR3 region has the DNA TGTGCCAGCAGCCTAAAGGGTGTCACCGAGCAGTTCTTC. The gene calls are TRBV7-2 and TRBJ2-1; D is ambiguous. The CDR3 has 13 residues. V lost 5 bases to trimming and J lost 10 bases, with 15 bases between them. The germline V gene encodes CDR1 SGHTA and CDR2 FQGNSA.

As regards this clonotype: A much larger clone sits a single nucleotide away, making a read error possible. This rearrangement joins TRBV6-2 or TRBV6-3 to TRBJ1-5; D remains ambiguous. V was pared by 8 bases and J by 6 bases, with 17 bases between. The germline V gene encodes CDR1 MNHEY and CDR2 SVGEGT. The CDR3 loop spans 14 amino acids. CDR3 sequence (DNA): TGTGCCAGCTGTCAACAGACCGGGGTTCAGCCCCAGCATTTT. Its translation is CASCQQTGVQPQHF.

This sequence joins TRBV7-9 and TRBJ2-5, with D possibly being TRBD1 or TRBD2 (5 bases each). V lost 2 bases and J 3 bases, leaving 19 bases between the germline ends. The CDR3 has 17 residues. CDR1 and CDR2 (germline): SEHNR, FQNEAQ (reference sequence). This CDR3 is CASSLMALGGLEETQYF. Written as DNA, the CDR3 is TGTGCCAGCAGCTTAATGGCCCTTGGGGGTCTGGAAGAGACCCAGTACTTC.

At least ten counts were recorded for this clonotype. The V gene is TRBV29-1, the J gene TRBJ2-5; possible D gene TRBD2, 6 bases. The germline V gene has CDR1 SQVTM and CDR2 ANQGSEA. The length of the CDR3 is 17 residues. V lost 1 base, J lost 7 bases, and 25 bases lay in between. CDR3 bases: TGCAGCGTTGAAGGCGGCAGGAACCGGGGACTTTTAAGGACCCAGTACTTC. Translating gives CSVEGGRNRGLLRTQYF.

The table lists this clonotype with many counts. V usage is TRBV11-2 and J usage is TRBJ2-1; TRBD2 might be the D (5 bases). This CDR3 has 15 residues. Germline assignment: CDR1 SGHAT and CDR2 FQNNGV. Trimming pared 5 bases from V and 9 bases from J, leaving 20 bases between. CDR3 in amino acids: CASSTEVALGGEQFF. The CDR3 coding sequence is TGTGCCAGCAGCACAGAGGTAGCGTTAGGAGGTGAGCAGTTCTTC.

This clonotype turned up a few times. The gene calls are TRBV7-8 and TRBJ2-5; D gene unclear. Germline V gene data show CDR1 as SGHVS and CDR2 as FQNEAQ. CDR3 length: 11 residues. V was trimmed by 1 base and J by 9 bases, leaving 6 bases between them. Here the CDR3 reads CASSLDQSQYF. Here the CDR3 DNA reads TGTGCCAGCAGCTTAGACCAGTCCCAGTACTTC.

The table lists this clonotype with many counts. This sequence joins TRBV15 and TRBJ2-2; possible D gene TRBD1, 5 bases. The CDR3 spans 14 residues. Trimming left V 0 bases short and J 6 bases short, with 8 bases between. Germline lookup yields CDR1 LNHNV and CDR2 YYDKDF (reference sequence). In DNA form, the CDR3 reads TGTGCCACCAGCAGAGACAGGGCGGCCGGGGAGCTGTTTTTT. Protein: CATSRDRAAGELFF.

The table lists this clonotype with many counts. The genes are TRBV28 and TRBJ1-1; tentatively, D is TRBD1 (6 bases). The V and J ends lost 7 bases and 5 bases respectively, with 17 bases between them. The CDR3 length is 14 residues. CDR1 is MDHEN, CDR2 SYDVKM, per germline. As DNA, the CDR3 is TGTGCCAGCACTTATTCGGCGGACAGTACTGAAGCTTTCTTT. Amino acid sequence: CASTYSADSTEAFF.

This clonotype has a handful of counts. This rearrangement joins TRBV7-9 to TRBJ2-7; 7 nucleotides match TRBD2. The CDR3 loop spans 14 amino acids. Germline-derived CDR1 and CDR2 are SEHNR and FQNEAQ (reference sequence). V was clipped by 5 bases and J by 6 bases; unmatched bases: 10. The chain's CDR3 is CASSPGTITFEQYF. In DNA form, the CDR3 reads TGTGCCAGCAGCCCCGGGACTATTACCTTCGAGCAGTACTTC.

This clonotype occurred many times. V is TRBV7-2 and J is TRBJ2-1; D is unresolved. Looked up from germline, CDR1 is SGHTA and CDR2 is FQGNSA. V was shortened by 5 bases and J by 7 bases, with 6 bases between the two germline ends. This CDR3 has 11 amino acids. DNA for the CDR3: TGTGCCAGCAGCGCCAAGAATGAGCAGTTCTTC. Translating gives CASSAKNEQFF.

This clonotype was picked up many times. V gene TRBV28 combines with J gene TRBJ2-2; 11 bases match TRBD2. The CDR3 sequence is 18 residues long. From germline, CDR1 is MDHEN and CDR2 SYDVKM. The ends lost 3 bases at V and 2 bases at J; junction bases unmatched: 8. The CDR3, as DNA: TGTGCCAGCAGTTTCCTCGGGACTAGCGGAGTTAACACCGGGGAGCTGTTTTTT. Amino acid sequence: CASSFLGTSGVNTGELFF.

This clonotype was counted many times. V usage is TRBV20-1 and J usage is TRBJ2-1, with TRBD2 identical over 8 bases. This CDR3 is 14 amino acids long. Germline-derived CDR1 and CDR2 are DFQATT and SNEGSKA (reference sequence). J lost 0 bases, V lost 5 bases, and 3 bases had no gene match. The CDR3 is CSALAGSSYNEQFF. CDR3 bases: TGCAGTGCTTTAGCGGGGAGCTCCTACAATGAGCAGTTCTTC.

This clonotype was observed many times. This rearrangement joins TRBV18 to TRBJ2-5; D uncertain. Germline CDR1 and CDR2: KGHSH and LQKENI. The CDR3 extends over 14 amino acids. V was pared by 3 bases and J by 2 bases, with 10 bases between. The DNA for the CDR3 is TGTGCCAGCTCACCGTCTGGGATTCAAGAGACCCAGTACTTC. This codes for CASSPSGIQETQYF.